Each of the 14 T cell receptor beta chains below was sequenced from the same sample in a study of OX40 agonist ivuxolimab in advanced cancers. TCRdb's table, derived via immunoSEQ multiplex PCR, lists solely in-frame clones and lacks some. The data show 60,000 to 80,000 clones, 65% to 85% seen once. Material: CD4+ or CD8+ T cells sorted from blood, obtained in a trial of the OX40 agonist ivuxolimab. The receptor source for this set is an adult with an advanced solid tumor such as melanoma, head and neck, liver or kidney cancer.

V is TRBV14 and J is TRBJ2-6, with a tentative D call TRBD1 (5 bases). CDR3 length equals 15 residues. V lost 6 bases, J lost 1 base, and 10 bases lay in between. CDR1 is SGHDN, CDR2 FVKESK, per germline. DNA for the CDR3: TGTGCCAGCAGGCTCCAGGGTTCTGGGGCCAACGTCCTGACTTTC. As protein: CASRLQGSGANVLTF.

This chain links TRBV11-3 with TRBJ2-1; tentatively, D is TRBD1 (5 bases). Trimming shortened V by 5 bases and J by 7 bases, and 9 bases separated the two germline ends. CDR3 length: 12 residues. Germline assignment: CDR1 SGHNT and CDR2 YENEEA. The CDR3 region has the DNA TGTGCCAGCAGCCCGCAGGGAAATGAGCAGTTCTTC. Its protein product is CASSPQGNEQFF.

The chain links TRBV7-2 to TRBJ1-5; no definite D call. The CDR3 contains 13 residues. V dropped 1 base and J dropped 3 bases, with 4 bases sitting between them. The germline V gene encodes CDR1 SGHTA and CDR2 FQGNSA. CDR3 in DNA: TGTGCCAGCAGCTTAGTCTACAATCAGCCCCAGCATTTT. This translates into CASSLVYNQPQHF.

The chain combines TRBV7-8 with TRBJ2-1; the match to TRBD1 covers 10 bases. V lost 5 bases to trimming and J lost 5 bases; unmatched junction nucleotides: 6. CDR3 length equals 15 residues. Germline V gene lookup returns CDR1 SGHVS and CDR2 FQNEAQ. The CDR3 protein is CASSRGQGLNNEQFF. The CDR3 DNA reads as TGTGCCAGCAGCCGGGGACAGGGGTTAAACAATGAGCAGTTCTTC.

The chain uses TRBV9 and TRBJ2-5, with 7 nucleotides matching TRBD1. Germline V gives CDR1 SGDLS, CDR2 YYNGEE. The CDR3 contains 15 residues. V gave up 3 bases and J gave up 2 bases; unmatched junction bases: 7. CDR3 loop: CASSAGTATQETQYF. The CDR3 DNA follows: TGTGCCAGCAGCGCCGGGACAGCAACTCAAGAGACCCAGTACTTC.

This clone was seen just once. The sample carries other DNA sequences with the same CDR3. This chain joins TRBV6-5 and TRBJ2-7; D possibly uses TRBD1 or TRBD2 (5 bases each). The CDR3 sequence is 14 residues long. The germline V and J ends were trimmed by 6 bases and 4 bases, with 16 bases remaining between them. Per germline, CDR1 MNHEY and CDR2 SVGAGI. The CDR3 here is CASRLTGGSYEQYF. The CDR3 region has the DNA TGTGCCAGCAGGCTGACTGGGGGATCGTACGAGCAGTACTTC.

The V call is TRBV9, the J call TRBJ2-2; the D gene is possibly TRBD2 (5 bases). This CDR3 spans 17 amino acids. V lost 0 bases to trimming and J lost 7 bases, with 19 bases between them. The germline V gene has CDR1 SGDLS and CDR2 YYNGEE. The CDR3 sequence: CASSVAVWGELDGELFF. Here the CDR3 DNA reads TGTGCCAGCAGCGTAGCAGTTTGGGGAGAACTCGACGGGGAGCTGTTTTTT.

The genes are TRBV15 and TRBJ1-1, with a weak D call TRBD1 (5 bases). The CDR3 spans 19 residues. V was trimmed by 1 base and J by 3 bases, leaving 24 bases between them. Germline lookup yields CDR1 LNHNV and CDR2 YYDKDF (reference sequence). Here the CDR3 reads CATSRALLGGGAAHTEAFF. In DNA, the CDR3 is TGTGCCACCAGCAGAGCTCTCCTTGGAGGCGGGGCTGCCCACACTGAAGCTTTCTTT.

This chain connects TRBV15 to TRBJ2-4; D not resolved. V gave up 1 base and J gave up 4 bases, with 8 bases separating them. Germline V lookup: CDR1 LNHNV, CDR2 YYDKDF (reference sequence). The CDR3 consists of 14 residues. Here the CDR3 DNA reads TGTGCCACCAGCAGAGTAGGTAGTAAAAACATTCAGTACTTC. Translated: CATSRVGSKNIQYF.

V usage is TRBV5-1 and J usage is TRBJ1-2; D is undetermined. Germline CDR1 SGHRS, CDR2 YFSETQ. The V gene lost 0 bases and the J gene lost 4 bases, with 4 bases spanning the gap. This CDR3 is 12 amino acids long. In DNA form, the CDR3 reads TGCGCCAGCAGCTTGGCCACCTATGGCTACACCTTC. Protein: CASSLATYGYTF.

The CDR3, as DNA: TGTGCCAGCAGCGTAGTGGTCACAGGGGAGCAGTTCTTC. Residues: CASSVVVTGEQFF. The chain recombines TRBV9 with TRBJ2-1; weak D call: TRBD1 (6 bases). V lost 0 bases and J lost 10, with 11 bases in between. The CDR3 extends over 13 amino acids. The germline gives CDR1 SGDLS, CDR2 YYNGEE.

CDR3 sequence: CATSRLRLDFSYGNEQFF. CDR3 DNA: TGTGCCACCAGCAGACTACGCCTGGACTTCTCCTATGGAAATGAGCAGTTCTTC. This chain connects TRBV15 to TRBJ2-1; possibly TRBD2 for D (5 bases). The CDR3 extends over 18 amino acids. The V gene's germline CDR1 is LNHNV and CDR2 YYDKDF (reference sequence). The ends were cut back, 2 bases at V and 7 bases at J, with 24 bases in the middle.

The V and J genes are TRBV5-1 and TRBJ2-4; no clear D gene. Germline V gene lookup returns CDR1 SGHRS and CDR2 YFSETQ. V lost 0 bases and J 3 bases, leaving 4 bases between the germline ends. The CDR3 covers 13 residues. DNA of the CDR3: TGCGCCAGCAGCTTGGGTGGCAAAAACATTCAGTACTTC. This translates into CASSLGGKNIQYF.

This clone was found a few times. The chain is built from TRBV19 and TRBJ1-5; unclear D gene. V lost 2 bases and J 7 bases, leaving 6 bases between the germline ends. Germline values: CDR1 LNHDA, CDR2 SQIVND (reference sequence). The CDR3 contains 12 residues. The CDR3 DNA reads as TGTGCCAGTAGTATATTCCCGCAGCCCCAGCATTTT. Encoded protein: CASSIFPQPQHF.